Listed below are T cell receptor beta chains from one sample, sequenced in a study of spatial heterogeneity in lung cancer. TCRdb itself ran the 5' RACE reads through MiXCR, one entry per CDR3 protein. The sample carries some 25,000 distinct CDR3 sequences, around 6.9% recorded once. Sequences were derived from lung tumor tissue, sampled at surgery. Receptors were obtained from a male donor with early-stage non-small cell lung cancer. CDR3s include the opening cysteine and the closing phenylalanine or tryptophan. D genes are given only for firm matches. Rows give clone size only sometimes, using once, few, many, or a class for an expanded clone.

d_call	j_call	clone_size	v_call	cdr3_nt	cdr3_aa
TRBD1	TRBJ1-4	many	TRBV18	TGTGCCAGCTCACCACGCACAGGGGATGAAAAACTGTTTTTT	CASSPRTGDEKLFF
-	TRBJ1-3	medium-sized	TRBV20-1	TGCAGTGCTAGAGGGGGGAGCTCTGGAAACACCATATATTTT	CSARGGSSGNTIYF
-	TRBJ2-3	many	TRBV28	TGTGCCAGCAGTCGGGGGGCCACAGATACGCAGTATTTT	CASSRGATDTQYF
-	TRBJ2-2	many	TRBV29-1	TGCAGCGCGTACAGATCTAACACCGGGGAGCTGTTTTTT	CSAYRSNTGELFF
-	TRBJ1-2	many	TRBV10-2	TGCGCCAGCAGATACAGGGATAGGGGTGGCTACACCTTC	CASRYRDRGGYTF
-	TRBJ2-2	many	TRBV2	TGTGCCAGCATCGAAAACACCGGGGAGCTGTTTTTT	CASIENTGELFF
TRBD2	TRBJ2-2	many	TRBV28	TGTGCCAGCAGTTTTCTAGCGGGGTACACCGGGGAGCTGTTTTTT	CASSFLAGYTGELFF
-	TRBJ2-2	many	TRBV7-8	TGTGCCAGCAGCCCCGACGAAAACACCGGGGAGCTGTTTTTT	CASSPDENTGELFF
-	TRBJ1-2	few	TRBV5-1	TGCGCCAGCAGCCGCGAGGGGGCTAACTATGGCTACACCTTC	CASSREGANYGYTF
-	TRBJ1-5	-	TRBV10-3	TGTGCCATCAGTGAGCGACAGGACTTTGGGCCCCAGCATTTT	CAISERQDFGPQHF
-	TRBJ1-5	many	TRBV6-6	TGTGCCAGCAGTACGTACAGGAGCAATCAGCCCCAGCATTTT	CASSTYRSNQPQHF
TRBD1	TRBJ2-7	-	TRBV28	TGTGCCAGCAGAAAAAACAGGGGCCGGGAGCAGTACTTC	CASRKNRGREQYF
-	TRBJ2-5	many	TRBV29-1	TGCAGCGTTGCTGGCAGGGTACTCCAAGAGACCCAGTACTTC	CSVAGRVLQETQYF
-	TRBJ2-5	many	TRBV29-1	TGCAGCGTCGACCGGGACGGGGAGACCCAGTACTTC	CSVDRDGETQYF
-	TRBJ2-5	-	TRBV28	TGTGCCAGCAGTTTACCGGTAGGGGTTGAGGAAGAGACCCAGTACTTC	CASSLPVGVEEETQYF
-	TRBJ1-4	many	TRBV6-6	TGTGCCAGCGAGGATGGTGATGAAAAACTGTTTTTT	CASEDGDEKLFF
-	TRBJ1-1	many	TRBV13	TGTGCCAGCAGTAGGGTTTCTGAAGCTTTCTTT	CASSRVSEAFF
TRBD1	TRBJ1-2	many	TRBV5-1	TGCGCCAGCAGCCGGGACAGGGGGAACTATGGCTACACCTTC	CASSRDRGNYGYTF
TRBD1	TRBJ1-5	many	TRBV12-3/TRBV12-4	TGTGCCAGCAGTAACAGGGGGAATCAGCCCCAGCATTTT	CASSNRGNQPQHF
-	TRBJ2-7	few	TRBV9	TGTGCCAGCAGCGTAGGGGCCCGCTACGAGCAGTACTTC	CASSVGARYEQYF
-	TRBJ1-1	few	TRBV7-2	TGTGCCAGCAGAACATCCTTGGGGAACACTGAAGCTTTCTTT	CASRTSLGNTEAFF
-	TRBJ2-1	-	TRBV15	TGTGCCACCAGCAGCCCCATCGACCGTTACAATGAGCAGTTCTTC	CATSSPIDRYNEQFF
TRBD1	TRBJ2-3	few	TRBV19	TGTGCCAGCCATCCGGGACAGGGGGCTCACACGGGGAGCACAGATACGCAGTATTTT	CASHPGQGAHTGSTDTQYF
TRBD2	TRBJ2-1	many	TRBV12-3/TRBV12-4	TGTGCCAGCAGTTTCCCAGCGGGGGGGACTAATGAGCAGTTCTTC	CASSFPAGGTNEQFF
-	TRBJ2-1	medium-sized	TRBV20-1	TGCAGTGCTAGCCAACAGGGCGATGAGCAGTTCTTC	CSASQQGDEQFF
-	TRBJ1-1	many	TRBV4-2	TGTGCCAGCAGCCAAGATCTTGCAGTCTACACTGAAGCTTTCTTT	CASSQDLAVYTEAFF